This entry lists 17 T cell receptor beta chains sequenced from one sample in a study of OX40 agonist ivuxolimab in advanced cancers. Library generation was performed with the immunoSEQ multiplex PCR assay. This is the immuneACCESS table as TCRdb keeps it, with only in-frame sequences that have V and J called. A part of the clones is gone; compared with another copy, unresolved V genes explain less than half, and the rest is unexplained. For this sample the table gives around 45,000 clones, of which roughly four fifths were detected only once. Of the sample, over 2% is held by the ten largest clones. Sequenced here: CD4+ or CD8+ T cells sorted from blood, sampled in a trial of the OX40 agonist ivuxolimab. These receptors were obtained from an adult with an advanced solid tumor such as melanoma, head and neck, liver or kidney cancer.

This clone was observed a few times. This sequence joins TRBV28 and TRBJ1-1; D possibly corresponds to TRBD1 (6 bases). Germline loops: CDR1 MDHEN, CDR2 SYDVKM. Deletions cut 6 bases from V and 4 bases from J, with 12 bases between. The CDR3 sequence is 13 residues long. CDR3 nucleotide sequence: TGTGCCAGCAGGGGGGGAGGGGGCACTGAAGCTTTCTTT. Translating gives CASRGGGGTEAFF.

Details on this clone: Relative to the germline gene, one junction end is altered; a read error may explain this. The chain has TRBV7-7 and TRBJ2-2, with TRBD2 identical over 9 bases. Germline V gene sequence: CDR1 SSHAT, CDR2 FNYEAQ (reference sequence). The CDR3 extends over 18 amino acids. The CDR3 spells CASSRTLPGLANTGELFF. The DNA for the CDR3 is TGTGCTAGCAGCCGAACATTGCCGGGACTAGCTAACACCGGGGAGCTGTTTTTT. The full variable domain, rest sourced from reference TRBV7-7 and TRBJ2-2, is GAGVSQSPRYKVTKRGQDVTLRCDPISSHATLYWYQQALGQGPEFLTYFNYEAQPDKSGLPSDRFSAERPEGSISTLTIQRTEQRDSAMYRCASSRTLPGLANTGELFFGEGSRLTVL.

V and J are TRBV30 and TRBJ1-3; 7 bases map to TRBD1. Trimming removed 5 bases from V and 2 bases from J; junction bases left unmatched: 9. Germline values: CDR1 GTSNPN, CDR2 SVGIG (reference sequence). The CDR3 totals 15 residues. DNA for the CDR3: TGTGCCTGGCAACGGGACAGAGCCGCTGGAAACACCATATATTTT. Protein: CAWQRDRAAGNTIYF.

Concerning this clone itself: Other DNA sequences in this sample translate to the same CDR3. The chain employs TRBV5-1 and TRBJ2-7; the D gene could be TRBD1 or TRBD2 (5 bases each). Germline CDR1 SGHRS, CDR2 YFSETQ. This CDR3 contains 14 residues. Trimming cost V 1 base and J 1 base, with 9 bases left between them. The CDR3 loop reads CASSLRGESYEQYF. The CDR3 nucleotides read TGCGCCAGCAGCTTGCGAGGGGAGTCCTACGAGCAGTACTTC.

V gene TRBV18 combines with J gene TRBJ1-2, with 7 bases that match TRBD1. Per the germline V gene, CDR1 is KGHSH and CDR2 is LQKENI. J gave up 6 bases and V 3 bases, and 4 bases lay outside the gene matches. The length of the CDR3 is 13 residues. The CDR3 DNA reads as TGTGCCAGCTCACCCATAGACAGGGATGGCTACACCTTC. Translating it yields CASSPIDRDGYTF.

Concerning this clone itself: The same CDR3 is also encoded by other DNA sequences in this sample. V usage is TRBV2 and J usage is TRBJ2-2; tentative D call: TRBD2 (6 bases). This CDR3 has 15 amino acids. The V and J ends lost 2 bases and 4 bases respectively, with 11 bases between them. Germline V gene data show CDR1 as SNHLY and CDR2 as FYNNEI. The CDR3 sequence is CASSEREISTGELFF. For the CDR3, the DNA is TGTGCCAGCAGTGAACGGGAGATATCCACCGGGGAGCTGTTTTTT.

In DNA form, the CDR3 reads TGTGCCAGCAGCTTATTAGGTGATACGCAGTATTTT. Translating it yields CASSLLGDTQYF. The chain carries TRBV7-8 and TRBJ2-3; D uncertain. The V end was cut by 2 bases, the J end by 6 bases, with 6 bases between. The CDR3 consists of 12 residues. Germline CDR1 reads SGHVS; CDR2 reads FQNEAQ.

This chain links TRBV5-4 with TRBJ2-3, with D unclear. The CDR3 spans 14 residues. Trimming cost V 5 bases and J 0 bases, with 10 bases left between them. Germline lookup yields CDR1 SGHNT and CDR2 YYREEE (reference sequence). The CDR3 DNA follows: TGTGCCAGCAGTAGACGTTCGAGCACAGATACGCAGTATTTT. It translates to CASSRRSSTDTQYF. Drawing the rest from reference TRBV5-4 and TRBJ2-3, the complete variable domain is ETGVTQSPTHLIKTRGQQVTLRCSSQSGHNTVSWYQQALGQGPQFIFQYYREEENGRGNFPPRFSGLQFPNYSSELNVNALELDDSALYLCASSRRSSTDTQYFGPGTRLTVL.

V gene TRBV7-2 combines with J gene TRBJ2-7; 8 positions match TRBD1. V lost 3 bases to trimming and J lost 2 bases; unmatched junction nucleotides: 6. Germline assignment: CDR1 SGHTA and CDR2 FQGNSA. The CDR3 has 15 amino acids. CDR3 region: CASSFSSTGAYEQYF. CDR3 DNA: TGTGCCAGCAGCTTCTCTTCGACAGGGGCCTACGAGCAGTACTTC.

Details on this clone: One end of the junction varies from germline; a read error may be responsible. The rearrangement joins TRBV28 to TRBJ1-2; D uncertain. CDR1 is MDHEN, CDR2 SYDVKM, per germline. The CDR3 runs to 9 residues. Here the CDR3 DNA reads TGCCCGGCACTCTATGGCTACACCTTC. Protein product: CPALYGYTF.

V usage is TRBV7-6 and J usage is TRBJ2-5; 8 bases line up with TRBD1. The tail of the sequence fits TRBJ2-7 better, so the J call may be wrong. The CDR3 is 16 residues long. Per germline, CDR1 SGHVS and CDR2 FNYEAQ. CDR3 nucleotide sequence: TGTGCCAGCAGCTTAGAGGGCAGGGGGCTAACCTACGAGCAGTACTTC. It translates to CASSLEGRGLTYEQYF.

This chain uses TRBV19 with TRBJ1-1; TRBD1 might be the D (5 bases). The CDR3 length is 14 residues. CDR1 is LNHDA, CDR2 SQIVND, per germline (reference sequence). V was trimmed by 6 bases and J by 5 bases, leaving 16 bases between them. The CDR3 sequence is CASSRDSRGTEAFF. The CDR3 nucleotides read TGTGCCAGTAGCCGCGACAGTAGGGGAACTGAAGCTTTCTTT.

CDR3 loop: CASSSTGTGHQPQHF. CDR3 coding DNA: TGTGCCAGCAGCTCTACCGGGACAGGGCATCAGCCCCAGCATTTT. The J gene is TRBJ1-5, the V gene TRBV7-9; 9 positions match TRBD1. V shed 4 bases and J 5 bases; nucleotides not matched to a gene: 6. The CDR3 length is 15 residues. Germline V gene lookup returns CDR1 SEHNR and CDR2 FQNEAQ (reference sequence).

This chain uses TRBV2 with TRBJ2-3; D remains ambiguous. Germline V CDR1 and CDR2: SNHLY, FYNNEI. The CDR3 loop spans 15 amino acids. Deletions cut 6 bases from V and 1 base from J, with 14 bases between. CDR3 sequence: CASRVAAYGTDTQYF. CDR3 in DNA: TGTGCCAGCAGGGTTGCTGCGTACGGCACAGATACGCAGTATTTT.

V gene TRBV6-1 combines with J gene TRBJ2-1; weak D call: TRBD2 (5 bases). This CDR3 comprises 13 residues. Germline V gene data show CDR1 as MNHNS and CDR2 as SASEGT. Trimming took off 7 bases at V and 3 bases at J, with 10 bases between the two ends. The CDR3 loop reads CASNPGGYNEQFF. The CDR3, as DNA: TGTGCCAGCAACCCTGGAGGCTACAATGAGCAGTTCTTC.

The CDR3 DNA reads as TGTGCCAGCAGTTACTGGACAGGGGCTGATTCACCCCTCCACTTT. This gives the protein CASSYWTGADSPLHF. The rearrangement joins TRBV2 to TRBJ1-6, with 9 bases that match TRBD1. Looked up from germline, CDR1 is SNHLY and CDR2 is FYNNEI. The CDR3 consists of 15 residues. With 5 bases clipped from V and 8 bases from J, the junction kept 7 bases outside the gene matches. Supplemented by reference TRBV2 and TRBJ1-6, the full variable domain reads EPEVTQTPSHQVTQMGQEVILRCVPISNHLYFYWYRQILGQKVEFLVSFYNNEISEKSEIFDDQFSVERPDGSNFTLKIRSTKLEDSAMYFCASSYWTGADSPLHFGNGTRLTVT.

This CDR3 is CASSPSGNEQFF. The CDR3 coding sequence is TGTGCCAGCTCACCCTCGGGAAATGAGCAGTTCTTC. The gene calls are TRBV18 and TRBJ2-1; D may be TRBD2 (5 bases). The V gene's germline CDR1 is KGHSH and CDR2 LQKENI. CDR3 length: 12 residues. V shed 3 bases and J shed 7 bases, with 7 bases lying between them. The entire variable domain, with the rest obtained from reference TRBV18 and TRBJ2-1, is as follows: NAGVMQNPRHLVRRRGQEARLRCSPMKGHSHVYWYRQLPEEGLKFMVYLQKENIIDESGMPKERFSAEFPKEGPSILRIQQVVRGDSAAYFCASSPSGNEQFFGPGTRLTVL.